This TCR beta chain was sequenced during a study of cytomegalovirus exposure and HLA in healthy donors. The CDR3 runs 12 residues. PCR used 60 Vbeta primers and 13 Jbeta primers. Measured with immunoSEQ multiplex PCR; TCRdb has only the in-frame clones, and not every one. The sample consists of 50,000 or so clones, about three quarters of them appearing once. The sample taken for sequencing was PBMCs. V and J are TRBV12-2 and TRBJ1-2; the listed D gene, TRBD1, was not tested against the DNA. TRBV12-2 is classified as a pseudogene. The source is a man aged 18-30 years in good health and CMV-seronegative. The CDR3 reads CASDRGNYGYTF. CDR3 DNA: TGTGCAAGCGACAGGGGAAACTATGGCTACACCTTC.